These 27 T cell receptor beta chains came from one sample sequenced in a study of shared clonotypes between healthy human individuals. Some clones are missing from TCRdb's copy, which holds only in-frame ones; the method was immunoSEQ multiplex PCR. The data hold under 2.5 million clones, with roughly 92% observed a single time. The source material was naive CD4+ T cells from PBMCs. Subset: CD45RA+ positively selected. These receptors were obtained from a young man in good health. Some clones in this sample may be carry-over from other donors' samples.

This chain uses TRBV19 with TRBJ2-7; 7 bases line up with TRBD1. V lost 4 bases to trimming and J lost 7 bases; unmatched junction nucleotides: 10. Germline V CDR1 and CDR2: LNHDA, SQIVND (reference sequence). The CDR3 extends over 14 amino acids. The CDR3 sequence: CASSKDSGRGEQYF. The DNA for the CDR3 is TGTGCCAGTAGTAAGGACAGTGGCAGGGGGGAGCAGTACTTC.

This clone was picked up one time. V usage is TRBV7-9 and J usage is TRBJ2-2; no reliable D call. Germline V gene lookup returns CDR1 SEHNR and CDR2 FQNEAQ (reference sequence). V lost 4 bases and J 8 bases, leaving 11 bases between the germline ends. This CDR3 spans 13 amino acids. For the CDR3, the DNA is TGTGCCAGCAGCTCGGGTCAGGCGGGGGAGCTGTTTTTT. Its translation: CASSSGQAGELFF. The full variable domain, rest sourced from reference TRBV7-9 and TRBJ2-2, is DTGVSQNPRHKITKRGQNVTFRCDPISEHNRLYWYRQTLGQGPEFLTYFQNEAQLEKSRLLSDRFSAERPKGSFSTLEIQRTEQGDSAMYLCASSSGQAGELFFGEGSRLTVL.

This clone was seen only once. In nucleotides, the CDR3 is TGCGCCAGCAGCCAAGATTACGCCGCGGAGACCCAGTACTTC. As protein: CASSQDYAAETQYF. The chain recombines TRBV4-3 with TRBJ2-5; no clear D gene. Germline V gene lookup returns CDR1 LGHNA and CDR2 YSLEER. The CDR3 is 14 residues long. The ends were cut back, 0 bases at V and 5 bases at J, with 10 bases in the middle.

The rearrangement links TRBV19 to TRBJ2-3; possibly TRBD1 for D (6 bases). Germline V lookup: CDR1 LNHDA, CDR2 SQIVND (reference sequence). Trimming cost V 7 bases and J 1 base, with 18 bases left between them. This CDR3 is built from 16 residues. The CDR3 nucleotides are TGTGCCAGTACGACCGGGACCAACAGGGGCACAGATACGCAGTATTTT. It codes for CASTTGTNRGTDTQYF.

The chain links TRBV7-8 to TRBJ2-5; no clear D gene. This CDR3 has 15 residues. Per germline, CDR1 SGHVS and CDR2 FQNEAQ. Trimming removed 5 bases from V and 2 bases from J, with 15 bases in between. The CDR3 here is CASSPHRRIQETQYF. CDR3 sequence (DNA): TGTGCCAGCAGCCCGCATCGACGGATACAAGAGACCCAGTACTTC.

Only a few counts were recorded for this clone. For the CDR3, the DNA is TGTGCTAGTGGTTTAGATCAGCCCCAGCATTTT. This translates into CASGLDQPQHF. The chain recombines TRBV12-5 with TRBJ1-5, with D unresolved. There are 11 residues in the CDR3. From germline, CDR1 is LGHNT and CDR2 FRNRAP. V shed 3 bases and J shed 5 bases, with 2 bases lying between them.

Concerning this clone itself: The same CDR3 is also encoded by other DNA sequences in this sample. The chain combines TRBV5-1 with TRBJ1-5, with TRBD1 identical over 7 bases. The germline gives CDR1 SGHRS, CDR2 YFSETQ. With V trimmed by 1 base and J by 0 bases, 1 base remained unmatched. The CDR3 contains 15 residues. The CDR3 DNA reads TGCGCCAGCAGCTTGTCAGGGGGTAGCAATCAGCCCCAGCATTTT. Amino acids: CASSLSGGSNQPQHF.

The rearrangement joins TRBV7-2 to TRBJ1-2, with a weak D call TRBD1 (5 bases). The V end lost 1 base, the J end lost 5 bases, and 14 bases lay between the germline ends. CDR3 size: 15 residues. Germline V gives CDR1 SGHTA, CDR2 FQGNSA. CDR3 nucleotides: TGTGCCAGCAGCTTAGGGCAGGGCTCTTTTTATGGCTACACCTTC. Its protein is CASSLGQGSFYGYTF. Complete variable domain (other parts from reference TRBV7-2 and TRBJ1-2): GAGVSQSPSNKVTEKGKDVELRCDPISGHTALYWYRQSLGQGLEFLIYFQGNSAPDKSGLPSDRFSAERTGGSVSTLTIQRTQQEDSAVYLCASSLGQGSFYGYTFGSGTRLTVV.

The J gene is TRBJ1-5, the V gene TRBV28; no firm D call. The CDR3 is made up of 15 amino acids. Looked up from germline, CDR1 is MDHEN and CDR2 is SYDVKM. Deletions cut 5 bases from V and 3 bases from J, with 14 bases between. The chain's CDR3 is CASSPWAPANQPQHF. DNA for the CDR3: TGTGCCAGCAGTCCTTGGGCTCCTGCCAATCAGCCCCAGCATTTT.

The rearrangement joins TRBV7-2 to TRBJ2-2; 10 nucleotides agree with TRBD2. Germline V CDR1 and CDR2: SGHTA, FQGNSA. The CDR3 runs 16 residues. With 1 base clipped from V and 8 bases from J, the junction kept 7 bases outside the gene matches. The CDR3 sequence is CASSLGLAGVIGELFF. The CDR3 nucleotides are TGTGCCAGCAGCTTAGGGCTAGCGGGAGTGATAGGGGAGCTGTTTTTT.

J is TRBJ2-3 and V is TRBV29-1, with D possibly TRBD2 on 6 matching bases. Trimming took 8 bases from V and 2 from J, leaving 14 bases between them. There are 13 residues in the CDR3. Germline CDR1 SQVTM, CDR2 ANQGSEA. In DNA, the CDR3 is TGCAGCTCCGCCGGGACTTCCACAGATACGCAGTATTTT. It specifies CSSAGTSTDTQYF.

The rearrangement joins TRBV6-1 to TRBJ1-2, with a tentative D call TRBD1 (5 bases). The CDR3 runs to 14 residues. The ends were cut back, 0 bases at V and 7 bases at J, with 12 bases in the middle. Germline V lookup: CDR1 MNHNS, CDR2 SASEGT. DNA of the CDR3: TGTGCCAGCAGTGAAGCGCACAGGATGGGTGGCTACACCTTC. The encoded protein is CASSEAHRMGGYTF.

The CDR3 loop reads CASSLGQPAPNEQFF. CDR3 coding DNA: TGCGCCAGCAGCTTGGGGCAGCCCGCCCCAAATGAGCAGTTCTTC. The gene calls are TRBV5-1 and TRBJ2-1; D unclear. CDR3 length: 15 residues. Germline lookup yields CDR1 SGHRS and CDR2 YFSETQ. With 0 bases removed from V and 7 bases from J, the gap between germline ends came to 14 bases.

The DNA for the CDR3 is TGTGCCAGCAGCCTGGGCAGGAGTTATGGCTACACCTTC. Its protein product is CASSLGRSYGYTF. This chain uses TRBV14 with TRBJ1-2; D gene unclear. V was shortened by 4 bases and J by 5 bases, with 11 bases between the two germline ends. Germline V gene data show CDR1 as SGHDN and CDR2 as FVKESK. CDR3 length: 13 amino acids.

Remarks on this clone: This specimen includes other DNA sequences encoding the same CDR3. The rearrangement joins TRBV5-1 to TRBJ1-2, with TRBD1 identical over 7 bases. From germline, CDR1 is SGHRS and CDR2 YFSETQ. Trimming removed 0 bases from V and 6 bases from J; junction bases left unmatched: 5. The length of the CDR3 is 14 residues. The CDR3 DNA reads TGCGCCAGCAGCTTGGTCCAGGGGGAGGATGGCTACACCTTC. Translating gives CASSLVQGEDGYTF.

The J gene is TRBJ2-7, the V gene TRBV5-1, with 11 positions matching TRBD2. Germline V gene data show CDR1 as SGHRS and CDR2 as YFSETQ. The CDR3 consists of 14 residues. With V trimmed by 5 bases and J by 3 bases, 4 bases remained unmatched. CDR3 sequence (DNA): TGCGCCAGCAGTGTCGGGACTAGCGGCTACGAGCAGTACTTC. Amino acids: CASSVGTSGYEQYF. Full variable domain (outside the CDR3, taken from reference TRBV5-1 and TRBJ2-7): KAGVTQTPRYLIKTRGQQVTLSCSPISGHRSVSWYQQTPGQGLQFLFEYFSETQRNKGNFPGRFSGRQFSNSRSEMNVSTLELGDSALYLCASSVGTSGYEQYFGPGTRLTVT.

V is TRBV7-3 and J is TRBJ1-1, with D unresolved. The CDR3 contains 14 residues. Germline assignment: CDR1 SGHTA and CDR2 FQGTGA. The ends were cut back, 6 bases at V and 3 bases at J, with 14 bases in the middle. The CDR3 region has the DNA TGTGCCAGCAGTAGAGGGAGTTCGGACACTGAAGCTTTCTTT. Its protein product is CASSRGSSDTEAFF.

The CDR3 DNA reads TGTGCCACCAGCAGAGACCCGGGCCGCGCCACAGATACGCAGTATTTT. This codes for CATSRDPGRATDTQYF. This sequence joins TRBV15 and TRBJ2-3; D is unclear. Looked up from germline, CDR1 is LNHNV and CDR2 is YYDKDF (reference sequence). Trimming took 0 bases from V and 2 from J, leaving 12 bases between them. The CDR3 runs 16 residues.

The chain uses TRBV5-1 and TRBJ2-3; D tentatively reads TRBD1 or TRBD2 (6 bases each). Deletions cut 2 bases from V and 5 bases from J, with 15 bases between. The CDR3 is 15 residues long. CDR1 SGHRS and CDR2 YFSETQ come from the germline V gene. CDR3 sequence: CASSFAEGGIDTQYF. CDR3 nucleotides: TGCGCCAGCAGCTTTGCGGAGGGGGGCATAGATACGCAGTATTTT.

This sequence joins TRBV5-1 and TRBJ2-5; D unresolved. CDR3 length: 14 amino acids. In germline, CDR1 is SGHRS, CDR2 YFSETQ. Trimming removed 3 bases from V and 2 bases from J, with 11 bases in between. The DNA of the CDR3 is TGCGCCAGCAGCTGGGCCGCCAGGCAAGAGACCCAGTACTTC. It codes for CASSWAARQETQYF.

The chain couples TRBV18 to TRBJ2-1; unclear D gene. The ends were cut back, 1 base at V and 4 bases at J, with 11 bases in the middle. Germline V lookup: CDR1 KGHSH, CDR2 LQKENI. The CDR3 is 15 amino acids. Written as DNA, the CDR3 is TGTGCCAGCTCACCACTTGGCGACGGATACAATGAGCAGTTCTTC. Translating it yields CASSPLGDGYNEQFF.

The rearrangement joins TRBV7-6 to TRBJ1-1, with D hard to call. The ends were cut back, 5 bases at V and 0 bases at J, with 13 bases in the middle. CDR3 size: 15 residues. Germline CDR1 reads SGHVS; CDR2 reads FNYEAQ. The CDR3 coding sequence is TGTGCCAGCAGCCCCCGGGTGGGAGTGAACACTGAAGCTTTCTTT. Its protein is CASSPRVGVNTEAFF.

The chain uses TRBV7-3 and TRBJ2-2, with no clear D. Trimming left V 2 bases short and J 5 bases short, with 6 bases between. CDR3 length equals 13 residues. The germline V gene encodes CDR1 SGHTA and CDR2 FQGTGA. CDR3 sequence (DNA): TGTGCCAGCAGCTTATTCCCAACCGGGGAGCTGTTTTTT. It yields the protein CASSLFPTGELFF.

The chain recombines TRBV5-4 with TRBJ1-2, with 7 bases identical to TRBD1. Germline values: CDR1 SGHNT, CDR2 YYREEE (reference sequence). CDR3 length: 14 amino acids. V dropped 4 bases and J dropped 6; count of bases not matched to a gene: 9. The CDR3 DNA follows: TGTGCCAGCAGCCCTGGGACAGTTACTAATGGCTACACCTTC. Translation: CASSPGTVTNGYTF.

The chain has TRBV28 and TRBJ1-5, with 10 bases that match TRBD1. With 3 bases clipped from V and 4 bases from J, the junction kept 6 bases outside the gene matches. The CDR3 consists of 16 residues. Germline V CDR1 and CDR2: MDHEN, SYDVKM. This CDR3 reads CASSLGDRGKNQPQHF. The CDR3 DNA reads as TGTGCCAGCAGTTTGGGGGACAGGGGAAAGAATCAGCCCCAGCATTTT.

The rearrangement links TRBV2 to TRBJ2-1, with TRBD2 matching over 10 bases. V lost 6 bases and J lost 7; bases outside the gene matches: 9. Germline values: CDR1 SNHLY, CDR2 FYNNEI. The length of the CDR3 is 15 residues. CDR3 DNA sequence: TGTGCCAGCAGCCCTAGCGGGAGCAGGGAAAATGAGCAGTTCTTC. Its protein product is CASSPSGSRENEQFF.

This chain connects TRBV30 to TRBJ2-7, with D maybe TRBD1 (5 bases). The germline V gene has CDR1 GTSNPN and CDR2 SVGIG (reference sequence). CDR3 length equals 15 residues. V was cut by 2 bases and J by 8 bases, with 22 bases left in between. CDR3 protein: CAWSYDSPTAWKQYF. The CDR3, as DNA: TGTGCCTGGAGTTACGACAGCCCTACGGCTTGGAAGCAGTACTTC.